The subject of this entry is one TCR beta chain. Its specificity is not known. The data originate from a study of cytomegalovirus exposure and HLA in healthy donors. Overall study context: A subsequent analysis reported that the 95 to 150 validation repertoires were produced on the same platform that had also been used for the 600 to 700 first-cohort repertoires. Broader study findings: Some TCR beta chains (roughly 160 of them) were listed as cytomegalovirus-associated. A few chains linked to CMV were shown in vitro to be specific for CMV antigens.

Sequencing was performed with immunoSEQ multiplex PCR; in TCRdb, only in-frame clones are kept and a portion is missing. The table lists 40,000 to 55,000 clones, approximately 93% of them singletons. The germline gives CDR1 SGHTA, CDR2 FQGNSA. The V and J ends lost 5 bases and 0 bases respectively, with 9 bases between them. CDR3 length equals 14 residues. The sequencing input was PBMCs. The TCR was taken from a woman aged 18 to 35 in good health and CMV-seronegative. The chain uses TRBV7-2 and TRBJ2-3; D is undetermined. The CDR3, as DNA: TGTGCCAGCAGCCCCCGACTGAGCACAGATACGCAGTATTTT. Amino acid sequence: CASSPRLSTDTQYF.